This TCR beta chain was sequenced for a study of cytomegalovirus exposure and HLA in healthy donors. Here immunoSEQ multiplex PCR was the method, and the copy in TCRdb shows in-frame clones only, minus some. The sample lists fewer than 200,000 clones, 86% seen once, with 7.2% in the top ten. General observations from the study: Cytomegalovirus-associated TCR beta chains were listed, numbering roughly 150. The authors confirmed in vitro that three CMV-associated chains were specific for CMV antigens.

Points on this clone: What it binds is unknown. A read error may produce the germline difference seen at one junction end.

This TCR came from a man aged 30 to 45 in good health and CMV-seropositive. The sequencing input was PBMCs.

The CDR3 DNA reads TGTGCTAGCAGCCCTACTAGCCGCGACACCGGGGAGCTGTTTTTT. Translating it yields CASSPTSRDTGELFF. V and J are TRBV7-7 and TRBJ2-2; possible D gene TRBD2, 6 bases. The V gene's germline CDR1 is SSHAT and CDR2 FNYEAQ (reference sequence). The CDR3 is 15 residues long.